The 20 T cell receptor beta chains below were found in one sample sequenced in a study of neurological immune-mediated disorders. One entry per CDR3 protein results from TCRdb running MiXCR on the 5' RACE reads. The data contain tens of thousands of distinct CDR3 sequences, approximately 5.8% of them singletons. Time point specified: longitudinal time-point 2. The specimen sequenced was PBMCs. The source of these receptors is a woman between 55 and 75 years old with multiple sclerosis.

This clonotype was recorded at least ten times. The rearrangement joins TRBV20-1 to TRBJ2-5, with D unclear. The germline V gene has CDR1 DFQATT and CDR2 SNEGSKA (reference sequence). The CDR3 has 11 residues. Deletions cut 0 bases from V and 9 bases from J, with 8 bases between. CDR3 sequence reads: CSARDSMSQYF. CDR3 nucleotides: TGCAGTGCTAGAGACAGTATGTCCCAGTACTTC.

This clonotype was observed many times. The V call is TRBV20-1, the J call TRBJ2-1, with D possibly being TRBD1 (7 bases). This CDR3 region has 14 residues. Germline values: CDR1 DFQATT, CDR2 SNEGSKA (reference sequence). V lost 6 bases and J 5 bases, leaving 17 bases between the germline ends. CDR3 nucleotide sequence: TGCAGTGCCAGACAGGGACTCCGCCACAATGAGCAGTTCTTC. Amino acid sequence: CSARQGLRHNEQFF.

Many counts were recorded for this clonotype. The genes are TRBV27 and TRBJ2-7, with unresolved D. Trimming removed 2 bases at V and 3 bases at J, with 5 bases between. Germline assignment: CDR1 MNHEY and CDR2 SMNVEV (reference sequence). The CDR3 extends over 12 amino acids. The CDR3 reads CASSLNNYEQYF. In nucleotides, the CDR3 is TGTGCCAGCAGTTTAAACAACTACGAGCAGTACTTC.

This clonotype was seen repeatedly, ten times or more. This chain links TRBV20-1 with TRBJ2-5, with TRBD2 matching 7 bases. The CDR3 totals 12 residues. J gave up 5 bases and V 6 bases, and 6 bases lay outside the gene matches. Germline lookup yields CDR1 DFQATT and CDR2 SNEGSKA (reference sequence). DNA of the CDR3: TGCAGTGCGGAAAGCGGGGTGGAGACCCAGTACTTC. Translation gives CSAESGVETQYF.

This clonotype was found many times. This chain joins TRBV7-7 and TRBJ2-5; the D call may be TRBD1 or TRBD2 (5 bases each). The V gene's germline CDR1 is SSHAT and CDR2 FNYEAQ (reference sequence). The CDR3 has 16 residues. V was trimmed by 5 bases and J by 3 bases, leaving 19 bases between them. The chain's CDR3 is CASSPTPGRKKETQYF. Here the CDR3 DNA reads TGTGCCAGCAGCCCCACCCCGGGACGTAAAAAAGAGACCCAGTACTTC.

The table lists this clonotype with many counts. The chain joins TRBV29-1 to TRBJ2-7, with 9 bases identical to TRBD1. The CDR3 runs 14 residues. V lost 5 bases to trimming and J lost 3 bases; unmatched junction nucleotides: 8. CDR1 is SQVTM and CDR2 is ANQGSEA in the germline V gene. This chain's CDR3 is CSVHGGQGGYEQYF. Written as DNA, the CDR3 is TGCAGCGTTCACGGGGGACAGGGCGGCTACGAGCAGTACTTC.

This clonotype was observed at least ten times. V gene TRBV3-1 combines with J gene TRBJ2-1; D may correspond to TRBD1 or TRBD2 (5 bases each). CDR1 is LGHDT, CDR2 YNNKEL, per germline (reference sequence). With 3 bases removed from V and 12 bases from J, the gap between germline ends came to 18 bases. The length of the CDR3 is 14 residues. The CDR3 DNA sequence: TGTGCCAGCAGCCACCCGCCCGAGGGGTGGTCGCAGTTCTTC. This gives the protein CASSHPPEGWSQFF.

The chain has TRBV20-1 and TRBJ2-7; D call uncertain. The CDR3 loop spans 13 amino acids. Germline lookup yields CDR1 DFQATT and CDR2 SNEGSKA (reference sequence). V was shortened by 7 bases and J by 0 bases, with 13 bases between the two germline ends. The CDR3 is CSVPGSRSYEQYF. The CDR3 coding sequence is TGCAGTGTCCCGGGCTCCCGCTCCTACGAGCAGTACTTC.

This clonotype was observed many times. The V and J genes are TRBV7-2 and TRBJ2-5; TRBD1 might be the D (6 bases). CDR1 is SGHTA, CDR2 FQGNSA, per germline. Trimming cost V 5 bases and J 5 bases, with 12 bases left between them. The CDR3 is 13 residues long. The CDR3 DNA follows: TGTGCCAGCAGCAGGACAGTTAGGGAGACCCAGTACTTC. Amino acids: CASSRTVRETQYF.

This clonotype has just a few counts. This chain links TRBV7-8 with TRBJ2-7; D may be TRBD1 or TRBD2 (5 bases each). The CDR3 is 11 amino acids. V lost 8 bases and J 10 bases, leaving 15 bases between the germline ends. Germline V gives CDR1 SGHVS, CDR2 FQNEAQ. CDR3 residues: CASEGSAEQYF. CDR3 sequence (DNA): TGTGCCAGCGAGGGGTCCGCGGAACAGTACTTC.

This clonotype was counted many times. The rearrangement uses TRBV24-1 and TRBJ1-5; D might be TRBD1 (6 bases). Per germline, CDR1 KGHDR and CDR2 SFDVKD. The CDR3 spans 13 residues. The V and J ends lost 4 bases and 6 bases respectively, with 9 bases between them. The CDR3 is CATSEGAGQPQHF. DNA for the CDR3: TGTGCCACCAGTGAGGGGGCAGGTCAGCCCCAGCATTTT.

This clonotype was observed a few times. Here the CDR3 reads CASSRQGFSPLHF. CDR3 DNA: TGCGCCAGCAGTAGACAGGGGTTTTCACCCCTCCACTTT. The rearrangement uses TRBV10-2 and TRBJ1-6, with 8 bases fitting TRBD1. Germline-derived CDR1 and CDR2 are WSHSY and SAAADI. CDR3 size: 13 residues. Germline trimming cut 5 bases from V and 9 bases from J; bases unmatched to any gene: 3.

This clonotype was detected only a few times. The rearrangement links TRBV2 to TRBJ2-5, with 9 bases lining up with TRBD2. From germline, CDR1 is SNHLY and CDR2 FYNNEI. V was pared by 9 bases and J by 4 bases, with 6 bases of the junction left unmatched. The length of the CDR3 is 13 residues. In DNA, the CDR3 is TGTGCCAGAGGTAGCGGGGGAGGAGAGACCCAGTACTTC. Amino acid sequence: CARGSGGGETQYF.

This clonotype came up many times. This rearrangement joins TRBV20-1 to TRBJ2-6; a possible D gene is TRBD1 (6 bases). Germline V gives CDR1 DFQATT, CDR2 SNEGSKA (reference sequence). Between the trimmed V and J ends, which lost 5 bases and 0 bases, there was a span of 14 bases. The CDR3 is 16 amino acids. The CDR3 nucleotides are TGCAGTGCTGATCCGGGACACATCTCTGGGGCCAACGTCCTGACTTTC. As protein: CSADPGHISGANVLTF.

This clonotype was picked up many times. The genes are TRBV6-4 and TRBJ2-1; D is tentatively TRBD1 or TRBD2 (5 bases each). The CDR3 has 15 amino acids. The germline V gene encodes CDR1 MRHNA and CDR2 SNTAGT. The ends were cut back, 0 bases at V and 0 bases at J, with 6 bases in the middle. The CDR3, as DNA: TGTGCCAGCAGTGACTCGGGGGTCTCCTACAATGAGCAGTTCTTC. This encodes CASSDSGVSYNEQFF.

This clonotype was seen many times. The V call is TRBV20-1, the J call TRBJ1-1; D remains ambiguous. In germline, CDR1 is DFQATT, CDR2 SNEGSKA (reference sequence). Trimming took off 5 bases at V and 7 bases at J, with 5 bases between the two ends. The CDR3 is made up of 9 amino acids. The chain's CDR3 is CSALREAFF. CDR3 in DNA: TGCAGTGCTCTCCGTGAAGCTTTCTTT.

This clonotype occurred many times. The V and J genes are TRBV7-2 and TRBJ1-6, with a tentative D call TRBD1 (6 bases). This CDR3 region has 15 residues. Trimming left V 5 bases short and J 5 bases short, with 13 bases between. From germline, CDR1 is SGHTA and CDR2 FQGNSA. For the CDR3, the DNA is TGTGCCAGCAGCAGCGGCGGGACAAATAATTCACCCCTCCACTTT. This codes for CASSSGGTNNSPLHF.

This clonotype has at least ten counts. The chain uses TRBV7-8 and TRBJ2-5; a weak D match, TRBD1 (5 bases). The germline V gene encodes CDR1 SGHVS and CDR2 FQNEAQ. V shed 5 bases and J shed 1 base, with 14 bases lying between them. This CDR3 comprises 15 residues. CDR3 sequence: CASSARTSSQETQYF. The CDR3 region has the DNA TGTGCCAGCAGCGCCCGGACAAGTTCCCAAGAGACCCAGTACTTC.

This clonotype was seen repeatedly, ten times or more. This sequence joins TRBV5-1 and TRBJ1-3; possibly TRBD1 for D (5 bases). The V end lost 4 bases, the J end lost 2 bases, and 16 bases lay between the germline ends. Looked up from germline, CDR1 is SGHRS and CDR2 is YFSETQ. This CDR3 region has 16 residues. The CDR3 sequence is CASSPSGPLTGNTIYF. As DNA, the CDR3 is TGCGCCAGCAGCCCTTCGGGACCTTTGACTGGAAACACCATATATTTT.

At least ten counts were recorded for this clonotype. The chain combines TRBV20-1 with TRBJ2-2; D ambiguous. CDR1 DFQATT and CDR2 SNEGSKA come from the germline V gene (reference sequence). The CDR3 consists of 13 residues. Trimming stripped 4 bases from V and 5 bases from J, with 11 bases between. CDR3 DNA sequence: TGCAGTGCTACAGGATCCGGTACCGGGGAGCTGTTTTTT. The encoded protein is CSATGSGTGELFF.